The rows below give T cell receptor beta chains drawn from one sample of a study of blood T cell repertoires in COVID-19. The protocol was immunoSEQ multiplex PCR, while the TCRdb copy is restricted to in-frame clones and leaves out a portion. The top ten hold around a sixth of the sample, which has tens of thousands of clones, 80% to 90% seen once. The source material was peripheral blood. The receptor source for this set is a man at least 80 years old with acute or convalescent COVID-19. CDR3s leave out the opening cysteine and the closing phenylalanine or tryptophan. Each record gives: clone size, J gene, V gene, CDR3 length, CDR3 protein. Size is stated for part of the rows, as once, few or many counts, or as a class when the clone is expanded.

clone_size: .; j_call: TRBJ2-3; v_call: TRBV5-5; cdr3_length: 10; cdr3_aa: ASSLRLVTQY
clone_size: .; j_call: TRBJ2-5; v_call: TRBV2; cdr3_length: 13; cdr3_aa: ASSPRTSGQETQY
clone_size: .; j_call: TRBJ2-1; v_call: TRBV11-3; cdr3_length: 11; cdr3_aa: ASSLTRYNEQF
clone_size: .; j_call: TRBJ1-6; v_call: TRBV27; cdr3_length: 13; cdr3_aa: ASSLGSSYNSPLH
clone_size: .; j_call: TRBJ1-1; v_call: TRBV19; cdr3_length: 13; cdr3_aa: ASSGGTGLRTEAF
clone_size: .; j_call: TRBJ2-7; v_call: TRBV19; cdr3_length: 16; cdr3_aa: ASSMVFRGQGVTYEQY
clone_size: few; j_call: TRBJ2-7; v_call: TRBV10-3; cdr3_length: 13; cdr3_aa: AIARDSQRNYEQY
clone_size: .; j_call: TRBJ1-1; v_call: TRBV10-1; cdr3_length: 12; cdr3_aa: ASSDGGGNTEAF
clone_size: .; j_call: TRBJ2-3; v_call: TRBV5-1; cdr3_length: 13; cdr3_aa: ASSQDLNRDKMQY
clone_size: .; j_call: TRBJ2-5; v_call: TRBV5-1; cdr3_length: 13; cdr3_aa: ASSFGTGGAETQY
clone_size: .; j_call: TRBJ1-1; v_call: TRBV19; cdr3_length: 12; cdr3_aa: ASSRVSTSTEAF
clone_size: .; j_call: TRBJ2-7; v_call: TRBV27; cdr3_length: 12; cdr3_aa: ASSSRTGFYEQY
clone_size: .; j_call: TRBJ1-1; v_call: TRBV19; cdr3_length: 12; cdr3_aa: ASSRGQTNTEAF
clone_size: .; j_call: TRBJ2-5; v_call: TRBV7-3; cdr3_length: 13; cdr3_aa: ASSLDRGVGETQY
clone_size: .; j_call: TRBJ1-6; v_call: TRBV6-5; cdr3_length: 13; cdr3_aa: ASSYGGQGLSPLH
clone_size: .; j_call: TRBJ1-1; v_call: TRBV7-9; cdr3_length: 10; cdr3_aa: ASSHGAAEAF
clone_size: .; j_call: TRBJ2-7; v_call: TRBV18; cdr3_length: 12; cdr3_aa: ASSTRDSNYEQY
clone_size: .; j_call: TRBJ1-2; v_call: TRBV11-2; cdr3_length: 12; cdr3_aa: ASSLARGVYGYT
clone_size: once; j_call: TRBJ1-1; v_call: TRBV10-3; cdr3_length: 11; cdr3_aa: AISESMNTEAF
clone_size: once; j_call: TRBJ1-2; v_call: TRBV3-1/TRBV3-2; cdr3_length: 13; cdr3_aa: ASSLRVPANYGYT
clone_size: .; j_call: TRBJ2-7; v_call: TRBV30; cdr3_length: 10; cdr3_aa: AWNPGGYEQY
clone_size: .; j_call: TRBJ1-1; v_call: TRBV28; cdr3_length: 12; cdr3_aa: ASSEFGQGAEAF
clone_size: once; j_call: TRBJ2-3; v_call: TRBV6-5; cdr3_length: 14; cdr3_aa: ASSSPGGLLTDTQY
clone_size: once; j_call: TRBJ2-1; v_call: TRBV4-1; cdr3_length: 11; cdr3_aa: ASSPNGVNEQF
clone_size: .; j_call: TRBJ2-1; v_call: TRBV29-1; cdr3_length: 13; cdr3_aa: SVESKGQGVDEQF
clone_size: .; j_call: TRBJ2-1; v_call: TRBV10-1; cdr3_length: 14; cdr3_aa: ASSARDRPPYNEQF
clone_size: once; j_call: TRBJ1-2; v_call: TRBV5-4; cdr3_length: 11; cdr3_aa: ASSYTTGPGYT
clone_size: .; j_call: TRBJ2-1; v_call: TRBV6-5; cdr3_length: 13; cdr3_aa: ASSFLKRGVNEQF